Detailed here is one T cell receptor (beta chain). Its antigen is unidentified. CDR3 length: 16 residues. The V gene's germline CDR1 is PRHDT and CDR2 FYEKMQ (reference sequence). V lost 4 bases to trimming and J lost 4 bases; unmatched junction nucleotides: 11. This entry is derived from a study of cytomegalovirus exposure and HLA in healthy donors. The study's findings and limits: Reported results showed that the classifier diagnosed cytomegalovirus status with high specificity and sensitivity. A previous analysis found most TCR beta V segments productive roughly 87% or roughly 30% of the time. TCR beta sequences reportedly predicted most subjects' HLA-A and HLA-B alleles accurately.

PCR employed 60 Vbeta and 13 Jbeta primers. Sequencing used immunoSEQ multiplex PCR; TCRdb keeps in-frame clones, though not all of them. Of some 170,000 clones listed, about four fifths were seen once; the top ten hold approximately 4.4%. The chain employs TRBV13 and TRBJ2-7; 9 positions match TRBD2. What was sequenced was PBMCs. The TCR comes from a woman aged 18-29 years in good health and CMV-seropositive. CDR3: CASSSAPSGEFYEQYF. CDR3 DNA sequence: TGTGCCAGCAGCTCCGCTCCTAGCGGGGAGTTTTACGAGCAGTACTTC.